One sample yielded the 31 T cell receptor beta chains listed below, sequenced in a study of T cell responses to AZD1222 COVID-19 vaccine. Data came from immunoSEQ multiplex PCR; TCRdb stores just in-frame clones and leaves some out. The profile shows approximately 100,000 clones, about 94% of them singletons. This specimen was peripheral blood, taken on day 0 of AZD1222 vaccination. These TCRs come from an adult in good health.

This clone came up once. The sample holds other DNA sequences that translate to the same CDR3. The genes are TRBV5-1 and TRBJ2-1, with TRBD2 identical over 7 bases. Trimming at V came to 0 bases and at J to 4 bases, leaving 1 base not matched to a gene. Germline-derived CDR1 and CDR2 are SGHRS and YFSETQ. The CDR3 is 14 residues long. DNA for the CDR3: TGCGCCAGCAGCTTGGGCGGGGGTTACAATGAGCAGTTCTTC. The encoded protein is CASSLGGGYNEQFF.

The rearrangement links TRBV3-1 (or the pseudogene TRBV3-2) to TRBJ2-2; TRBD1 agrees at 7 bases. Germline CDR1 and CDR2: LGHDT and YNNKEL (reference sequence). Germline trimming cut 2 bases from V and 3 bases from J; bases unmatched to any gene: 9. CDR3 length equals 17 residues. This CDR3 is CASSQRGLARDTGELFF. In DNA, the CDR3 is TGTGCCAGCAGCCAAAGGGGGCTAGCTCGGGACACCGGGGAGCTGTTTTTT.

The V call is TRBV5-1, the J call TRBJ2-3; D perhaps matches TRBD2 (6 bases). The CDR3 is made up of 17 amino acids. CDR1 is SGHRS and CDR2 is YFSETQ in the germline V gene. V was trimmed by 2 bases and J by 3 bases, leaving 19 bases between them. The CDR3 nucleotides read TGCGCCAGCAGCTTCCCGGGACTGGAGTTGACGACAGATACGCAGTATTTT. Amino acid sequence: CASSFPGLELTTDTQYF.

This chain uses TRBV19 with TRBJ2-3; no clear D. With 3 bases removed from V and 0 bases from J, the gap between germline ends came to 4 bases. This CDR3 is 13 amino acids long. Germline values: CDR1 LNHDA, CDR2 SQIVND (reference sequence). Written as DNA, the CDR3 is TGTGCCAGTAGTATGGGGAGCACAGATACGCAGTATTTT. Translation gives CASSMGSTDTQYF.

The V and J genes are TRBV6-5 and TRBJ1-6; D is perhaps TRBD1 (6 bases). Germline V lookup: CDR1 MNHEY, CDR2 SVGAGI. This CDR3 comprises 16 residues. Deletions cut 2 bases from V and 14 bases from J, with 22 bases between. This chain's CDR3 is CASSYSLRGGIAALHF. DNA for the CDR3: TGTGCCAGCAGTTACAGCCTCAGGGGAGGGATTGCGGCCCTCCACTTT.

This clone has only one observation. V is TRBV3-1 (or the pseudogene TRBV3-2) and J is TRBJ2-7, with a weak D call TRBD1 (6 bases). Germline V lookup: CDR1 LGHDT, CDR2 YNNKEL (reference sequence). V lost 0 bases to trimming and J lost 2 bases, with 11 bases between them. This CDR3 has 15 residues. Here the CDR3 reads CASSQDDRSPYEQYF. CDR3 sequence (DNA): TGTGCCAGCAGCCAAGACGACAGGTCCCCCTACGAGCAGTACTTC.

This clone was counted a few times. The V and J genes are TRBV30 and TRBJ1-6; D unclear. Trimming left V 0 bases short and J 6 bases short, with 12 bases between. Germline V gene data show CDR1 as GTSNPN and CDR2 as SVGIG (reference sequence). The CDR3 is 15 amino acids. This CDR3 reads CAWSVQPDSNSPLHF. CDR3 sequence (DNA): TGTGCCTGGAGTGTACAACCGGATTCTAATTCACCCCTCCACTTT. Full variable domain (remainder filled in from reference TRBV30 and TRBJ1-6): SQTIHQWPATLVQPVGSPLSLECTVEGTSNPNLYWYRQAAGRGLQLLFYSVGIGQISSEVPQNLSASRPQDRQFILSSKKLLLSDSGFYLCAWSVQPDSNSPLHFGNGTRLTVT.

The V call is TRBV5-6, the J call TRBJ2-7; no firm D call. The CDR3 extends over 14 amino acids. Germline V gene data show CDR1 as SGHDT and CDR2 as YYEEEE. V was shortened by 2 bases and J by 3 bases, with 12 bases between the two germline ends. CDR3 in amino acids: CASSLSRFLYEQYF. CDR3 nucleotide sequence: TGTGCCAGCAGCTTATCCAGGTTTCTCTACGAGCAGTACTTC.

The rearrangement links TRBV20-1 to TRBJ1-4; D not resolved. CDR3 length: 13 amino acids. The germline gives CDR1 DFQATT, CDR2 SNEGSKA (reference sequence). The V and J ends lost 3 bases and 6 bases respectively, with 11 bases between them. CDR3 protein: CSASQRKDEKLFF. In DNA form, the CDR3 reads TGCAGTGCTAGTCAACGGAAGGATGAAAAACTGTTTTTT.

The chain is built from TRBV28 and TRBJ1-3; D is possibly TRBD1 (6 bases). CDR3 size: 15 residues. Trimming stripped 5 bases from V and 0 bases from J, with 11 bases between. From germline, CDR1 is MDHEN and CDR2 SYDVKM. The CDR3 loop reads CASSTQGDSGNTIYF. The CDR3 nucleotides are TGTGCCAGCAGTACACAGGGAGACTCTGGAAACACCATATATTTT.

The chain carries TRBV7-2 and TRBJ1-5, with D possibly matching TRBD1 (5 bases). CDR1 and CDR2 from the germline V gene are SGHTA and FQGNSA. Trimming left V 5 bases short and J 5 bases short, with 16 bases between. CDR3 length equals 15 residues. The CDR3 DNA reads as TGTGCCAGCAGCCCACGTGGGGGGATTCATCAGCCCCAGCATTTT. Translated, it gives CASSPRGGIHQPQHF.

This rearrangement joins TRBV28 to TRBJ2-7; 8 nucleotides agree with TRBD1. CDR1 MDHEN and CDR2 SYDVKM come from the germline V gene. The length of the CDR3 is 15 residues. With 6 bases clipped from V and 5 bases from J, the junction kept 12 bases outside the gene matches. The CDR3 reads CASSTRGQGAHEQYF. As DNA, the CDR3 is TGTGCCAGCAGCACTCGCGGACAGGGTGCCCACGAGCAGTACTTC.

V usage is TRBV10-2 and J usage is TRBJ2-3; D is ambiguous. Trimming removed 0 bases from V and 1 base from J, with 8 bases in between. CDR1 and CDR2 from the germline V gene are WSHSY and SAAADI. The CDR3 contains 15 residues. The CDR3, as DNA: TGCGCCAGCAGTGAGTCGGGTGAAGGCACAGATACGCAGTATTTT. Translated: CASSESGEGTDTQYF.

This clone was found once. The rearrangement links TRBV7-8 to TRBJ1-2; D call uncertain. The V and J ends lost 2 bases and 4 bases respectively, with 8 bases between them. Looked up from germline, CDR1 is SGHVS and CDR2 is FQNEAQ. The CDR3 has 13 residues. CDR3 nucleotide sequence: TGTGCCAGCAGCTTACAGGCCGCCTATGGCTACACCTTC. It translates to CASSLQAAYGYTF.

This clone was seen a single time. J is TRBJ2-6 and V is TRBV24-1; D is uncertain. V was shortened by 3 bases and J by 2 bases, with 7 bases between the two germline ends. This CDR3 comprises 15 residues. The germline V gene encodes CDR1 KGHDR and CDR2 SFDVKD. The CDR3 reads CATSDPAAGANVLTF. In DNA form, the CDR3 reads TGTGCCACCAGTGATCCGGCCGCTGGGGCCAACGTCCTGACTTTC.

The chain carries TRBV11-3 and TRBJ2-7; the match to TRBD1 covers 7 bases. This CDR3 comprises 14 residues. Germline CDR1 and CDR2: SGHNT and YENEEA. J gave up 3 bases and V 4 bases, and 6 bases lay outside the gene matches. In DNA, the CDR3 is TGTGCCAGCAGCTCGGGACAGAGTATCTACGAGCAGTACTTC. This encodes CASSSGQSIYEQYF.

This clone appeared once. The rearrangement links TRBV5-4 to TRBJ1-2; 10 bases line up with TRBD1. The germline V gene has CDR1 SGHNT and CDR2 YYREEE (reference sequence). Unmatched junction bases numbered 10, after V lost 5 bases and J lost 6 bases. This CDR3 has 15 residues. CDR3 amino acids: CASRQNPGTGDGYTF. CDR3 nucleotide sequence: TGTGCCAGCAGGCAAAACCCCGGGACAGGGGATGGCTACACCTTC.

This chain links TRBV7-3 with TRBJ1-1, with TRBD1 as a possible D gene (5 bases). The CDR3 runs 15 residues. Trimming stripped 2 bases from V and 5 bases from J, with 15 bases between. Per the germline V gene, CDR1 is SGHTA and CDR2 is FQGTGA. The CDR3 is CASSLLAGPGTEAFF. CDR3 bases: TGTGCCAGCAGCTTATTAGCAGGGCCGGGGACTGAAGCTTTCTTT.

This chain uses TRBV10-2 with TRBJ1-3; 8 bases map to TRBD1. J lost 2 bases, V lost 8 bases, and 2 bases had no gene match. Germline values: CDR1 WSHSY, CDR2 SAAADI. This CDR3 contains 13 residues. The CDR3 protein is CASGQGPGNTIYF. The CDR3 nucleotides are TGCGCCAGCGGACAGGGTCCTGGAAACACCATATATTTT.

This chain joins TRBV11-3 and TRBJ2-1; D remains ambiguous. The CDR3 totals 15 residues. Deletions cut 1 base from V and 6 bases from J, with 13 bases between. Germline V gene data show CDR1 as SGHNT and CDR2 as YENEEA. CDR3 in amino acids: CASSLGGQRGNEQFF. The CDR3 DNA sequence: TGTGCCAGCAGCTTAGGGGGTCAACGAGGCAATGAGCAGTTCTTC.

The chain uses TRBV7-2 and TRBJ2-7; D not certain. The ends were cut back, 5 bases at V and 3 bases at J, with 17 bases in the middle. Germline values: CDR1 SGHTA, CDR2 FQGNSA. The CDR3 has 15 residues. Written as DNA, the CDR3 is TGTGCCAGCAGCCAAACCGGACGCCTCCGCTACGAGCAGTACTTC. Amino acids: CASSQTGRLRYEQYF.

The CDR3 DNA follows: TGTGCCAGTAGTATGCAGCGGGGGGGCACAGATACGCAGTATTTT. Amino acid sequence: CASSMQRGGTDTQYF. The V and J genes are TRBV19 and TRBJ2-3, with 9 bases aligning to TRBD2. Germline V gives CDR1 LNHDA, CDR2 SQIVND (reference sequence). This CDR3 has 15 residues. After removal of 3 bases from V and 1 base from J, the junction contained 2 bases not matched to a gene. Filled out from reference TRBV19 and TRBJ2-3, the complete variable domain reads DGGITQSPKYLFRKEGQNVTLSCEQNLNHDAMYWYRQDPGQGLRLIYYSQIVNDFQKGDIAEGYSVSREKKESFPLTVTSAQKNPTAFYLCASSMQRGGTDTQYFGPGTRLTVL.

The chain couples TRBV3-1 (or the pseudogene TRBV3-2) to TRBJ1-6; 7 positions agree with TRBD1. Trimming cost V 3 bases and J 7 bases; bases outside gene matches: 3. The CDR3 is made up of 14 amino acids. Germline-derived CDR1 and CDR2 are LGHDT and YNNKEL (reference sequence). The CDR3 loop is CASSHSGGNSPLHF. CDR3 coding DNA: TGTGCCAGCAGCCATTCAGGGGGAAATTCACCCCTCCACTTT.

The chain uses TRBV6-6 and TRBJ1-2; 10 bases match TRBD1. The CDR3 spans 14 residues. The J segment lost 5 bases and the V segment lost 6 bases, leaving 6 bases of the junction unmatched. CDR1 is MNHNY, CDR2 SVGAGI, per germline (reference sequence). The CDR3 DNA follows: TGTGCCAGCAGGGGGACAGGGGCGAAGTATGGCTACACCTTC. Encoded protein: CASRGTGAKYGYTF.

The rearrangement joins TRBV6-5 to TRBJ1-5, with D possibly being TRBD1 (5 bases). V was pared by 2 bases and J by 5 bases, with 10 bases between. This CDR3 contains 14 residues. Per the germline V gene, CDR1 is MNHEY and CDR2 is SVGAGI. Here the CDR3 reads CASSYRTGDQPQHF. The CDR3, as DNA: TGTGCCAGCAGTTACAGGACGGGGGATCAGCCCCAGCATTTT.

The chain uses TRBV5-1 and TRBJ2-3; weak D call: TRBD1 (5 bases). With 0 bases removed from V and 6 bases from J, the gap between germline ends came to 11 bases. Germline V gives CDR1 SGHRS, CDR2 YFSETQ. The CDR3 totals 14 residues. The CDR3 protein is CASSLASKGDTQYF. DNA for the CDR3: TGCGCCAGCAGCTTGGCCAGTAAGGGGGATACGCAGTATTTT.

The V call is TRBV4-2, the J call TRBJ2-7, with 7 bases identical to TRBD2. This CDR3 is built from 17 residues. CDR1 LGHNA and CDR2 YNFKEQ come from the germline V gene. With 1 base clipped from V and 4 bases from J, the junction kept 13 bases outside the gene matches. CDR3 protein: CASSQGLRESSLYEQYF. In DNA, the CDR3 is TGTGCCAGCAGCCAAGGTCTGCGGGAGAGTAGCCTTTACGAGCAGTACTTC.

This rearrangement joins TRBV11-2 to TRBJ2-3, with D unresolved. Per germline, CDR1 SGHAT and CDR2 FQNNGV. The length of the CDR3 is 13 residues. With 3 bases removed from V and 10 bases from J, the gap between germline ends came to 14 bases. The DNA for the CDR3 is TGTGCCAGCAGCTTTAACGGGCAAGCCCCGCAGTATTTT. Encoded protein: CASSFNGQAPQYF.

CDR3 nucleotides: TGTGCCACCAGCAGAGATAGAAGGAATGGACTAGCGGGGGACAATGAGCAGTTCTTC. It is translated as CATSRDRRNGLAGDNEQFF. The rearrangement links TRBV15 to TRBJ2-1; TRBD2 agrees at 13 bases. V lost 0 bases, J lost 5 bases, and 10 bases stayed unmatched. CDR3 length: 19 residues. CDR1 and CDR2 (germline): LNHNV, YYDKDF (reference sequence).

The chain couples TRBV4-2 to TRBJ2-5; D remains unclear. There are 13 residues in the CDR3. CDR1 and CDR2 from the germline V gene are LGHNA and YNFKEQ. V was trimmed by 2 bases and J by 1 base, leaving 5 bases between them. DNA for the CDR3: TGTGCCAGCAGCCAACAACCCCAAGAGACCCAGTACTTC. It specifies CASSQQPQETQYF.

Only a few counts were recorded for this clone. This rearrangement joins TRBV19 to TRBJ1-2; D ambiguous. Germline loops: CDR1 LNHDA, CDR2 SQIVND (reference sequence). The CDR3 covers 14 residues. Trimming removed 5 bases at V and 4 bases at J, with 14 bases between. The CDR3 nucleotides read TGTGCCAGTAGTTCAAACGGACGGGGCTATGGCTACACCTTC. This codes for CASSSNGRGYGYTF.